Below are 2 T cell receptor beta chains sequenced from a single sample in a study of blood T cell repertoires in COVID-19. TCRdb's copy holds only in-frame clones and misses some; the assay was immunoSEQ multiplex PCR. The sample holds tens of thousands of clones, roughly 88% seen once. Sequenced: peripheral blood. Receptors originate from a middle-aged man with active COVID-19.

V is TRBV7-3 and J is TRBJ2-1, with D possibly TRBD1 on 6 matching bases. The ends were cut back, 4 bases at V and 8 bases at J, with 18 bases in the middle. Germline V gene lookup returns CDR1 SGHTA and CDR2 FQGTGA. This CDR3 spans 15 amino acids. CDR3 nucleotide sequence: TGTGCCAGCAGCTCAGGGGTCAGAGGACCGCATGAGCAGTTCTTC. It specifies CASSSGVRGPHEQFF.

The chain is built from TRBV11-3 and TRBJ2-3; the match to TRBD1 covers 9 bases. The CDR3 contains 16 residues. Germline CDR1 is SGHNT and CDR2 is YENEEA. V lost 4 bases to trimming and J lost 0 bases; unmatched junction nucleotides: 5. CDR3 sequence (DNA): TGTGCCAGCAGCTCCAGGACAGGGGAAAGCACAGATACGCAGTATTTT. Encoded protein: CASSSRTGESTDTQYF.